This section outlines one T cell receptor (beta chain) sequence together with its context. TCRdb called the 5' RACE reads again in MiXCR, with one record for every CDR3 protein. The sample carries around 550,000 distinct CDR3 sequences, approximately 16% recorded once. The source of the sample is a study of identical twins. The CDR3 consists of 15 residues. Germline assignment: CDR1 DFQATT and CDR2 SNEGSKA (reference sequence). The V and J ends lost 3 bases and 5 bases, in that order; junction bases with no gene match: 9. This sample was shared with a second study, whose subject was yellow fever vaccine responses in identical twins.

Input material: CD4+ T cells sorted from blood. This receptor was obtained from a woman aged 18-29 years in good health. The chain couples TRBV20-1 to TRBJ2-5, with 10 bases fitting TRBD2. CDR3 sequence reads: CSASVLAGIRETQYF. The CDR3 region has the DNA TGCAGTGCTAGCGTACTAGCGGGAATCCGTGAGACCCAGTACTTC.